This TCR beta chain comes out of a study of human T cells and chemical hapten exposure. As for the study in general: All patients underwent weekly scalp dosing with diphenylcyclopropenone for the full roughly 25-week study. Epicutaneous patch tests delivered 0.01% DPC to the upper back, with evaluation at 6 days. It was small differences in pooled library volume that mainly caused per-sample TCR yields to vary.

The V gene's germline CDR1 is MNHEY and CDR2 SVGEGT. The CDR3 runs 12 residues. J gave up 5 bases and V 6 bases, and 4 bases lay outside the gene matches. Individual cDNA molecules received unique molecular identifiers in the library. TCRdb itself ran the RACE reads through MiXCR, one entry per CDR3 protein. Here the sample spans about 85,000 distinct CDR3 sequences, approximately 10% being singletons. Time point indicated: patch test 2, 6 weeks after DPC sensitization. As to treatment: therapeutic diphenylcyclopropenone sensitization with weekly scalp DPC. This clonotype was counted at least ten times.

The sequences come from whole blood, collected in connection with sensitization to the hapten diphenylcyclopropenone (DPC). The sequence was collected from a man between 18 and 29 years old with alopecia areata. Some clones in this sample may be carry-over from other donors' samples. This chain links TRBV6-2 or TRBV6-3 with TRBJ2-7, with 7 bases matching TRBD1. DNA for the CDR3: TGTGCCAGCAGCTCCACAGGGGACGAGCAGTACTTC. Protein product: CASSSTGDEQYF.